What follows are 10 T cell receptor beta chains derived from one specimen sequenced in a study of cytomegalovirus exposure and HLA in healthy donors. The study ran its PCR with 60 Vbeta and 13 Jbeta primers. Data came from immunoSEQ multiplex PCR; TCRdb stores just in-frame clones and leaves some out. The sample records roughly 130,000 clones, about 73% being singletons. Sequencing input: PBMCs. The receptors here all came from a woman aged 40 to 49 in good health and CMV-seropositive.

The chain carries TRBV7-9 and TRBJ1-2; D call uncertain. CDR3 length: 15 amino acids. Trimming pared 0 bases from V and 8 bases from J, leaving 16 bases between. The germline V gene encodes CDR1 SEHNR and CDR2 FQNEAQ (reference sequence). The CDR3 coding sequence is TGTGCCAGCAGCTTAGCACTGACATCTCCCGTGGGCTACACCTTC. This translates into CASSLALTSPVGYTF.

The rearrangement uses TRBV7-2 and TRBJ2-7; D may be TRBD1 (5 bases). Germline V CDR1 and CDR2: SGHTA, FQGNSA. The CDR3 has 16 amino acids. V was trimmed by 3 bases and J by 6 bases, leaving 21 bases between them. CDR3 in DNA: TGTGCCAGCAGCTTCTTCTCTGGTAGCACCCAGGGCGAGCAGTACTTC. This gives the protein CASSFFSGSTQGEQYF.

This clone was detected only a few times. CDR3 in DNA: TGTGCCAGCAGTGAAGCTACCTACGAGCAGTACTTC. It encodes CASSEATYEQYF. The chain links TRBV6-5 to TRBJ2-7; D remains unclear. The CDR3 spans 12 residues. The ends were cut back, 5 bases at V and 2 bases at J, with 7 bases in the middle. CDR1 is MNHEY, CDR2 SVGAGI, per germline.

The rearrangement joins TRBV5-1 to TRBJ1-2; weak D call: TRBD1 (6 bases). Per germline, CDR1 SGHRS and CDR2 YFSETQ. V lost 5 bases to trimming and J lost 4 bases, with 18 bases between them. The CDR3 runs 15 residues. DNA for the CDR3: TGCGCCAGCAGTTGGGAGGGGGGTCCTTCCTATGGCTACACCTTC. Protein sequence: CASSWEGGPSYGYTF.

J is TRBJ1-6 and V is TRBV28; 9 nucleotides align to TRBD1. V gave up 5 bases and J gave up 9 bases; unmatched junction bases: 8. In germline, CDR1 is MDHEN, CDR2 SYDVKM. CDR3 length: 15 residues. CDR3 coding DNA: TGTGCCAGCAGTCCAGGACAGGGGTCGGTTTCACCCCTCCACTTT. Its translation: CASSPGQGSVSPLHF. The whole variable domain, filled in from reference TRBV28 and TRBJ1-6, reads DVKVTQSSRYLVKRTGEKVFLECVQDMDHENMFWYRQDPGLGLRLIYFSYDVKMKEKGDIPEGYSVSREKKERFSLILESASTNQTSMYLCASSPGQGSVSPLHFGNGTRLTVT.

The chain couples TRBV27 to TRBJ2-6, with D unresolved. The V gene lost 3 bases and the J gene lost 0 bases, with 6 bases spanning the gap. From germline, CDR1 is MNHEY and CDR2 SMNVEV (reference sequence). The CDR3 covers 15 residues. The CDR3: CASSFLYSGANVLTF. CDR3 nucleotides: TGTGCCAGCAGTTTCCTATACTCTGGGGCCAACGTCCTGACTTTC.

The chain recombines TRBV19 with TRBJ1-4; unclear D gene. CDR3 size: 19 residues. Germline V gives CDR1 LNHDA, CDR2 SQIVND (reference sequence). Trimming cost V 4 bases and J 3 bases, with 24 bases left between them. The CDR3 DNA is TGTGCCAGTAGTAAATACGAATACGTTGGGAGTCGGGCTAATGAAAAACTGTTTTTT. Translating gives CASSKYEYVGSRANEKLFF.

CDR3 protein: CASKEGRNSPLHF. CDR3 sequence (DNA): TGTGCCAGCAAGGAGGGAAGAAATTCACCCCTCCACTTT. This chain joins TRBV27 and TRBJ1-6; D unresolved. This CDR3 is built from 13 residues. The germline V and J ends were trimmed by 7 bases and 7 bases, with 11 bases remaining between them. Germline CDR1 and CDR2: MNHEY and SMNVEV (reference sequence).

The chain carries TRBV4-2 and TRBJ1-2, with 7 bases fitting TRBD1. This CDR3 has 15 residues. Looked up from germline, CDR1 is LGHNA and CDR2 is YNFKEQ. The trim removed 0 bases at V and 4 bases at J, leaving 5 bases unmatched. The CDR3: CASSQERGRGYGYTF. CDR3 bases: TGTGCCAGCAGCCAAGAGAGGGGGCGCGGCTATGGCTACACCTTC.

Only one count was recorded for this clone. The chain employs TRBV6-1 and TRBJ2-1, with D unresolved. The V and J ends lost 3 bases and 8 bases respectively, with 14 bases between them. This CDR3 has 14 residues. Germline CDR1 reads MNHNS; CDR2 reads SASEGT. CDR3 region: CASSDTRLRDEQFF. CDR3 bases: TGTGCCAGCAGTGATACCCGCCTTCGGGATGAGCAGTTCTTC.